This T cell receptor beta chain derives from a study of cytomegalovirus exposure and HLA in healthy donors. Study-level background: Caucasian-associated ancestry cluster membership applied to approximately 84% of 398 genotyped donors. General study results and limits: HLA alleles showed associations with some 15,000 TCR beta sequences in a later analysis, at a 0.05 false discovery rate. A later analysis revealed that TCR association rates differed between HLA loci, peaking at DRB1 and bottoming out at HLA-C. Earlier results showed most TCR beta V segments being productive about 87% or about 30% of the time.

About this clone itself: Its antigen is not known.

The study ran its PCR with 60 Vbeta and 13 Jbeta primers. Assay: immunoSEQ multiplex PCR; the TCRdb copy retains only in-frame clones and omits some. The sample lists some 170,000 clones, 65% to 90% occurring once. The sample comprised PBMCs. This receptor was taken from a man aged 50 to 59 in good health and CMV-seropositive.

The CDR3 protein is CASTSGRGGSAFF. CDR3 nucleotide sequence: TGTGCCAGCACAAGCGGCCGTGGGGGGTCGGCTTTCTTT. The V gene is TRBV6-5, the J gene TRBJ1-1; D perhaps matches TRBD1 (5 bases). The CDR3 is 13 amino acids. Between the trimmed V and J ends, which lost 7 bases and 11 bases, there was a span of 20 bases. CDR1 and CDR2 (germline): MNHEY, SVGAGI.